This T cell receptor (beta chain) appears in the sequencing data of a study of T-cell reconstitution after alpha-beta-depleted transplantation in children. Library preparation (for TCRbeta) was performed with unique molecular identifiers. TCRdb reprocessed the PCR reads via MiXCR and lists one record per CDR3 protein. The repertoire holds about 610,000 distinct CDR3 sequences, with 10% as singletons. This clonotype was observed at least ten times. Trimming removed 7 bases from V and 0 bases from J; junction bases left unmatched: 16. This CDR3 comprises 17 residues. Germline V CDR1 and CDR2: DFQATT, SNEGSKA (reference sequence).

This TCR came from a human donor who donated a stem cell graft to a child with acute myeloid leukemia. This rearrangement joins TRBV20-1 to TRBJ2-5, with TRBD2 matching over 8 bases. The specimen was PBMCs from the stem cell graft donor, collected from the stem cell graft. The CDR3 here is CSVRTPQLAVYQETQYF. CDR3 DNA sequence: TGCAGTGTTAGGACCCCGCAACTAGCGGTGTACCAAGAGACCCAGTACTTC.